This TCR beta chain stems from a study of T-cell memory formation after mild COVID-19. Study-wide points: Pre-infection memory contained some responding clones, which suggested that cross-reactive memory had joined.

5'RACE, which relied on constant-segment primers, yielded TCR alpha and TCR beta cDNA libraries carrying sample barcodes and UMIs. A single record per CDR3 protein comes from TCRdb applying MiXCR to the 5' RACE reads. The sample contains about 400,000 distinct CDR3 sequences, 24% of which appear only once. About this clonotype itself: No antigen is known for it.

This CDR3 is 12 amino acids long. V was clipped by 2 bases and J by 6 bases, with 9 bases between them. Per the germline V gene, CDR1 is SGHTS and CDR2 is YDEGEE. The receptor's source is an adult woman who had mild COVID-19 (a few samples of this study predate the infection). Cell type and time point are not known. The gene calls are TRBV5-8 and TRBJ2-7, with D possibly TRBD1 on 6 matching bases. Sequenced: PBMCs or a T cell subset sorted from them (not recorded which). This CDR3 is CASSLQGFEQYF. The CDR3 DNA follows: TGTGCCAGCAGCTTACAGGGTTTCGAGCAGTACTTC.